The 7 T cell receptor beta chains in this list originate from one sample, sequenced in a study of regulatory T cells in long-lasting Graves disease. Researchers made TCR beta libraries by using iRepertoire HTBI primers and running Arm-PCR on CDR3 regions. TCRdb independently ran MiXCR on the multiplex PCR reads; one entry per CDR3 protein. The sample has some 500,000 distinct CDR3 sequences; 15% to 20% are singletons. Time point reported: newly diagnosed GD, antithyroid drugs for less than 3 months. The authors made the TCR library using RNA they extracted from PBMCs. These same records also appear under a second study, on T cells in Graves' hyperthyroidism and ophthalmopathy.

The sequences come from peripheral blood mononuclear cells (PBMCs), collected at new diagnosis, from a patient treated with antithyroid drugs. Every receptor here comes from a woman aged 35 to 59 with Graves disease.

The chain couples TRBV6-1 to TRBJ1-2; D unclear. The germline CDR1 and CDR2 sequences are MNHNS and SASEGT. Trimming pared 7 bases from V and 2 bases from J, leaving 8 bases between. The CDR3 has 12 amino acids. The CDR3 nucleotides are TGTGCCAGCATGACGCTGAACTATGGCTACACCTTC. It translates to CASMTLNYGYTF.

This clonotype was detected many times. This CDR3 is CAISESQGINYGYTF. The CDR3 DNA follows: TGTGCCATCAGTGAATCCCAGGGCATAAACTATGGCTACACCTTC. V usage is TRBV10-3 and J usage is TRBJ1-2; tentatively, D is TRBD1 (5 bases). Germline CDR1 reads ENHRY; CDR2 reads SYGVKD. The CDR3 totals 15 residues. Trimming cost V 3 bases and J 2 bases, with 13 bases left between them.

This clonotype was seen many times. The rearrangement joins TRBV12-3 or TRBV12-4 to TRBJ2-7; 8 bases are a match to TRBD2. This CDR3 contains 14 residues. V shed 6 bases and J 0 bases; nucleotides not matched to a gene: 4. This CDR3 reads CASSFSGSSYEQYF. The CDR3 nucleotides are TGTGCCAGCAGCTTCAGCGGGAGCTCCTACGAGCAGTACTTC.

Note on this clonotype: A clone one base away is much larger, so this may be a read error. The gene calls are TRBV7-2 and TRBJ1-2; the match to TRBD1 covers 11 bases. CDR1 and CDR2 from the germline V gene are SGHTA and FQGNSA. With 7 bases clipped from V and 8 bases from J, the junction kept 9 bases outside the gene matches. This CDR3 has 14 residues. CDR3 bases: TGTGCCAGCAACTCGGACAGGGGGCAAATGGGCTACACCTTC. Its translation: CASNSDRGQMGYTF.

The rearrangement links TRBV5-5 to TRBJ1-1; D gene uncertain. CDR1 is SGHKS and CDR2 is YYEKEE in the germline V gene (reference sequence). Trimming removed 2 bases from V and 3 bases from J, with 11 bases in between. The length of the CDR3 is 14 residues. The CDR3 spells CASSFSLPDTEAFF. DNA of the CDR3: TGTGCCAGCAGCTTCTCCCTTCCAGACACTGAAGCTTTCTTT. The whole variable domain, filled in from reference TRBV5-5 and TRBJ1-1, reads DAGVTQSPTHLIKTRGQQVTLRCSPISGHKSVSWYQQVLGQGPQFIFQYYEKEERGRGNFPDRFSARQFPNYSSELNVNALLLGDSALYLCASSFSLPDTEAFFGQGTRLTVV.

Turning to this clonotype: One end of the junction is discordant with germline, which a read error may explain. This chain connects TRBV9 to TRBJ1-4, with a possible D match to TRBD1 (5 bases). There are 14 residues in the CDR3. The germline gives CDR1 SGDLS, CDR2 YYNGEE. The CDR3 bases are TGTGCCAGCAGCACCGTAGGGGTCGGTGAAAAACTATTTTTT. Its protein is CASSTVGVGEKLFF.

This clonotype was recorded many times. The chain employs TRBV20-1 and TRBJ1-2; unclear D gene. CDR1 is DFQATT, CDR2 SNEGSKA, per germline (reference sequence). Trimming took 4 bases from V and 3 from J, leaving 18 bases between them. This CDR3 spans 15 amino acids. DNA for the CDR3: TGCAGTGCTAAGAGGCAGGACGAATCATACTATGGCTACACCTTC. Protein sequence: CSAKRQDESYYGYTF.